The 6 T cell receptor beta chains listed next were all sequenced from one sample in a study of blood T cell repertoires in COVID-19. Produced via immunoSEQ multiplex PCR; TCRdb's table is partial and in-frame only. The sample comprises over 200,000 clones, approximately 90% of which are singletons, and about 1.3% rests with the top ten. Material: peripheral blood. The receptors originated from a man aged 25 to 40 with acute or convalescent COVID-19.

The chain carries TRBV5-1 and TRBJ1-1; weak D call: TRBD1 (6 bases). Germline V gives CDR1 SGHRS, CDR2 YFSETQ. Between the trimmed V and J ends, which lost 4 bases and 5 bases, there was a span of 18 bases. The CDR3 spans 15 residues. CDR3 residues: CASSLQQGKVTEAFF. In nucleotides, the CDR3 is TGCGCCAGCAGCCTGCAACAGGGAAAGGTGACTGAAGCTTTCTTT.

The rearrangement joins TRBV5-1 to TRBJ2-2; the D is unclear. The CDR3 has 14 amino acids. V lost 0 bases and J 0 bases, leaving 3 bases between the germline ends. Germline loops: CDR1 SGHRS, CDR2 YFSETQ. The DNA for the CDR3 is TGCGCCAGCAGCTTGGACACGAACACCGGGGAGCTGTTTTTT. Translating gives CASSLDTNTGELFF.

This clone was found once. The chain has TRBV4-1 and TRBJ2-1; 10 nucleotides align to TRBD1. The CDR3 loop spans 16 amino acids. V shed 1 base and J 2 bases; nucleotides not matched to a gene: 2. Germline CDR1 and CDR2: MGHRA and YSYEKL. In DNA form, the CDR3 reads TGCGCCAGCAGCCAAGCTGACAGGGGGCCCTACAATGAGCAGTTCTTC. Amino acids: CASSQADRGPYNEQFF.

This rearrangement joins TRBV5-1 to TRBJ1-1; unclear D gene. The ends were cut back, 7 bases at V and 5 bases at J, with 9 bases in the middle. The germline V gene has CDR1 SGHRS and CDR2 YFSETQ. The CDR3 loop spans 11 amino acids. CDR3 protein: CASAEGTEAFF. The CDR3 region has the DNA TGCGCCAGCGCGGAGGGTACTGAAGCTTTCTTT.

The V gene is TRBV6-6, the J gene TRBJ2-7; 8 nucleotides align to TRBD1. The CDR3 totals 16 residues. Germline CDR1 MNHNY, CDR2 SVGAGI (reference sequence). The trim removed 5 bases at V and 6 bases at J, leaving 15 bases unmatched. The CDR3 bases are TGTGCCAGCAGTCCCAACCCTAAGACAGGGGTGGGCGAGCAGTACTTC. Translated, it gives CASSPNPKTGVGEQYF.

The chain combines TRBV11-2 with TRBJ2-2; a possible D gene is TRBD1 (6 bases). Germline CDR1 and CDR2: SGHAT and FQNNGV. V lost 1 base and J 4 bases, leaving 7 bases between the germline ends. The CDR3 has 14 residues. DNA of the CDR3: TGTGCCAGCAGCTTAGCAGGGGCCACCGGGGAGCTGTTTTTT. Translated: CASSLAGATGELFF. Filled out from reference TRBV11-2 and TRBJ2-2, the complete variable domain reads EAGVAQSPRYKIIEKRQSVAFWCNPISGHATLYWYQQILGQGPKLLIQFQNNGVVDDSQLPKDRFSAERLKGVDSTLKIQPAKLEDSAVYLCASSLAGATGELFFGEGSRLTVL.